These T cell receptor beta chains were read from a single sample in a study. TCRdb re-called the 5' RACE reads with MiXCR, one entry per CDR3 protein. In the table there are over 50,000 distinct CDR3 sequences, more than 20% of which are singletons. The sample was tumor-infiltrating naive CD4+ T cells sorted from the breast tumor. Receptor source: a female donor with breast cancer. Both conserved end residues are part of each CDR3. A D gene is named only where the DNA matches it firmly. Clone size is shown for a subset of rows, as once, few, many or a class of expanded clone.

V	D	size	J	CDR3	DNA
TRBV20-1	TRBD2	.	TRBJ2-5	CSVRGRATRHETQYF	TGCAGTGTTCGCGGGAGGGCCACTAGGCATGAGACCCAGTACTTC
TRBV5-4	.	.	TRBJ1-1	CASSLPLGVGTEAFF	TGTGCCAGCAGCCTGCCCCTCGGGGTAGGTACTGAAGCTTTCTTT
TRBV7-2	TRBD2	.	TRBJ2-1	CTGSLAAGGRNEQFF	TGTACCGGCAGCTTAGCAGCGGGAGGGAGGAATGAGCAGTTCTTC
TRBV6-5	TRBD2	few	TRBJ2-1	CASSWRGGAMNEQFF	TGTGCCAGCAGTTGGCGGGGGGGGGCCATGAATGAGCAGTTCTTC
TRBV10-3	.	few	TRBJ1-2	CAISRDGGSNGYTF	TGTGCCATCAGCCGGGACGGGGGGTCTAATGGCTACACCTTC
TRBV5-5	TRBD2	.	TRBJ2-7	CASSLDTGRGLAGAFYEQYF	TGTGCCAGCAGCTTGGATACAGGGCGAGGACTAGCGGGAGCATTCTACGAGCAGTACTTC
TRBV6-5	.	few	TRBJ2-7	CASSYSTSGWEQYF	TGTGCCAGCAGTTACTCGACGTCAGGCTGGGAGCAGTACTTC
TRBV5-1	.	many	TRBJ2-3	CASSLQGPGTDTQYF	TGCGCCAGCAGCCTCCAGGGGCCGGGGACAGATACGCAGTATTTT
TRBV5-1	.	few	TRBJ2-7	CASTSTGTGSEQYF	TGCGCCAGCACCTCCACCGGGACTGGATCGGAGCAGTACTTC
TRBV5-1	TRBD1	.	TRBJ2-2	CASSLQTGGNTGELFF	TGCGCCAGCAGCTTGCAGACAGGGGGAAACACCGGGGAGCTGTTTTTT
TRBV20-1	.	few	TRBJ1-1	CSAKGGYTEAFF	TGCAGTGCTAAGGGGGGTTACACTGAAGCTTTCTTT
TRBV5-6	.	.	TRBJ1-1	CASSLVYRETEAFF	TGTGCCAGCAGCTTGGTATACAGGGAAACTGAAGCTTTCTTT
TRBV10-3	.	.	TRBJ2-3	CAISESGTDTQYF	TGTGCCATCAGTGAGTCGGGCACAGATACGCAGTATTTT
TRBV6-1	TRBD1	.	TRBJ1-1	CASRKQGSTEAFF	TGTGCCAGCAGGAAACAGGGGAGCACTGAAGCTTTCTTT
TRBV6-5	TRBD2	many	TRBJ2-2	CASTGGGMGDTGELFF	TGTGCCAGCACTGGGGGGGGAATGGGGGACACCGGGGAGCTGTTTTTT
TRBV2	.	once	TRBJ2-1	CASSSGGRGNEQCF	TGTGCCAGCAGTTCGGGGGGCCGGGGTAATGAGCAGTGCTTC
TRBV5-1	.	few	TRBJ1-5	CASSLGGGVQPQHF	TGCGCCAGCAGCTTGGGCGGGGGGGTTCAGCCCCAGCATTTT
TRBV30	TRBD1	.	TRBJ1-3	CAWGQGVGNTIDF	TGTGCCTGGGGACAGGGGGTCGGAAACACCATAGATTTT
TRBV5-3	TRBD2	many	TRBJ2-3	CARSRGPYSGRARARGTDTQYF	TGTGCCAGAAGCCGTGGCCCCTATAGCGGGAGGGCCCGGGCTAGGGGGACAGATACGCAGTATTTT
TRBV5-1	.	once	TRBJ2-1	CASSLAGGPDNEQFF	TGCGCCAGCAGCTTGGCCGGTGGGCCGGACAATGAGCAGTTCTTC
TRBV12-3/TRBV12-4	.	.	TRBJ2-1	CASSLAVDGEQFF	TGTGCCAGCAGTTTGGCGGTCGATGGTGAGCAGTTCTTC
TRBV10-3	TRBD2	medium-sized	TRBJ2-7	CAISPTSGVYEQYF	TGTGCCATCAGCCCGACTAGCGGGGTCTACGAGCAGTACTTC
TRBV27	.	.	TRBJ1-1	CASSTGLLNTEAFF	TGTGCCAGCAGTACGGGACTGCTGAACACTGAAGCTTTCTTT
TRBV20-1	.	few	TRBJ1-5	CSVRSGESGNQPQHF	TGCAGTGTGCGGTCGGGGGAGAGTGGGAATCAGCCCCAGCATTTT
TRBV7-2	.	.	TRBJ2-3	CASSLATWTTDTQYF	TGTGCCAGCAGCTTAGCGACCTGGACCACAGATACGCAGTATTTT
TRBV7-2	.	few	TRBJ2-3	CASSSLPDTQYF	TGTGCCAGCAGCTCCTTGCCAGATACGCAGTATTTT
TRBV3-1	.	few	TRBJ2-5	CAGSQANREETQYF	TGTGCCGGCAGCCAGGCCAACAGGGAAGAGACCCAGTACTTC
TRBV28	TRBD2	few	TRBJ2-7	CASSPLGSGKAEQYF	TGTGCCAGCAGTCCGCTTGGTAGCGGGAAAGCCGAGCAGTACTTC
TRBV30	.	.	TRBJ2-7	CAATGRGYEQYF	TGTGCCGCCACAGGGAGAGGCTACGAGCAGTACTTC
TRBV27	.	.	TRBJ2-5	CASSLRSKGETQYF	TGTGCCAGCAGTTTACGTAGCAAGGGAGAGACCCAGTACTTC
TRBV6-5	TRBD2	.	TRBJ2-7	CASSSSSGMEQYF	TGTGCCAGCAGTTCTAGTAGCGGGATGGAGCAGTACTTC
TRBV5-6	.	few	TRBJ1-4	CASSLPGDDEKLFF	TGTGCCAGCAGCCTCCCAGGGGACGACGAAAAACTGTTTTTT
TRBV2	.	.	TRBJ2-5	CASSFQATQYF	TGTGCCAGCAGCTTCCAAGCTACCCAGTACTTC